This T cell receptor (beta chain) emerged from a study of PD-L1 blockade in urothelial cancer. CDR1 is KGHSH and CDR2 is LQKENI in the germline V gene. CDR3 size: 14 residues. Unmatched junction bases numbered 1, after V lost 4 bases and J lost 0 bases. This table comes from immunoSEQ multiplex PCR, and its TCRdb copy is limited to in-frame clones, with some not included. Of some 54,000 clones in the sample, approximately 84% are singletons; the top ten hold 5% to 7.5%. This material consisted of PBMCs, taken around atezolizumab (anti-PD-L1) treatment. The clonotype originates from a middle-aged man with urothelial cancer. V is TRBV18 and J is TRBJ1-1; 8 bases agree with TRBD1. The CDR3 bases are TGTGCCAGCTCACTGGGACAGGTGAACACTGAAGCTTTCTTT. It is translated as CASSLGQVNTEAFF.